This T cell receptor beta chain originates from a study of blood T cell repertoires in COVID-19. The germline CDR1 and CDR2 sequences are MNHEY and SVGAGI. The CDR3 totals 15 residues. Trimming cost V 6 bases and J 0 bases; bases outside gene matches: 7. Original methodology: Using reference gene primer amplification, nucleated cell counts were estimated. Sequencing used immunoSEQ multiplex PCR; TCRdb keeps in-frame clones, though not all of them. V, J and clone size were drawn from that table, and D and trimming were deduced from the DNA. The repertoire holds 150,000 to 200,000 clones, with around 92% as singletons. This clone was seen only once.

The clonotype originates from a man younger than 40 with COVID-19, enrolled during active disease. The material sequenced was peripheral blood. The chain recombines TRBV6-5 with TRBJ2-7, with 8 bases matching TRBD1. CDR3 residues: CASRPGTGSSYEQYF. The CDR3 DNA follows: TGTGCCAGCAGGCCCGGGACAGGAAGCTCCTACGAGCAGTACTTC.